The rows below give T cell receptor beta chains drawn from one sample of a study of post-analysis software for immune sequencing data. TCRdb used MiXCR to reprocess the PCR reads, holding one entry per CDR3 protein. The table records over 150,000 distinct CDR3 sequences, 30% of them present only once. Material: blood. These receptors came from a girl aged 10 to 17 with multiple sclerosis. The CDR3 runs from the conserved cysteine through the conserved F or W. Fields, in order: D gene, clone size, V gene, J gene, CDR3 length, CDR3 protein, CDR3 DNA. D genes are given only for firm matches. Clone size, where shown, is once, few, many, or a class for clones that have expanded.

D gene: TRBD1
clone size: few
V gene: TRBV7-6
J gene: TRBJ1-2
CDR3 length: 16
CDR3 protein: CASSLEAEGQGYGYTF
CDR3 DNA: TGTGCCAGCAGCTTAGAAGCCGAGGGACAGGGTTATGGCTACACCTTC

D gene: .
clone size: few
V gene: TRBV5-1
J gene: TRBJ2-5
CDR3 length: 14
CDR3 protein: CASSTGPRKETQYF
CDR3 DNA: TGCGCCAGCAGCACAGGGCCAAGGAAAGAGACCCAGTACTTC

D gene: .
clone size: .
V gene: TRBV7-2
J gene: TRBJ2-1
CDR3 length: 14
CDR3 protein: CASSLTNRDAEQFF
CDR3 DNA: TGTGCCAGCAGCTTGACAAACAGGGACGCTGAGCAGTTCTTC

D gene: .
clone size: few
V gene: TRBV15
J gene: TRBJ1-5
CDR3 length: 14
CDR3 protein: CATGARGGNQPQHF
CDR3 DNA: TGTGCCACCGGAGCCCGGGGTGGCAATCAGCCCCAGCATTTT

D gene: TRBD1
clone size: few
V gene: TRBV5-1
J gene: TRBJ2-5
CDR3 length: 14
CDR3 protein: CAGSLGQGGETQYF
CDR3 DNA: TGCGCCGGCAGCTTGGGACAGGGTGGAGAGACCCAGTACTTC

D gene: .
clone size: many
V gene: TRBV7-8
J gene: TRBJ2-5
CDR3 length: 12
CDR3 protein: CASSLTEETQYF
CDR3 DNA: TGTGCCAGCAGCTTGACTGAGGAGACCCAGTACTTC

D gene: .
clone size: .
V gene: TRBV27
J gene: TRBJ2-3
CDR3 length: 15
CDR3 protein: CASSFRERGGDTQYF
CDR3 DNA: TGTGCCAGCAGTTTTCGGGAGAGGGGGGGAGATACGCAGTATTTT

D gene: .
clone size: .
V gene: TRBV6-5
J gene: TRBJ2-1
CDR3 length: 13
CDR3 protein: CASKLGAGNEQFF
CDR3 DNA: TGTGCCAGCAAACTGGGGGCAGGCAATGAGCAGTTCTTC

D gene: TRBD1
clone size: .
V gene: TRBV12-3/TRBV12-4
J gene: TRBJ2-5
CDR3 length: 15
CDR3 protein: CASSSATGGRETQYF
CDR3 DNA: TGTGCCAGCAGCTCGGCGACAGGGGGGCGAGAGACCCAGTACTTC

D gene: .
clone size: .
V gene: TRBV5-6
J gene: TRBJ1-1
CDR3 length: 16
CDR3 protein: CASSPYRRYMNTEAFF
CDR3 DNA: TGTGCCAGCAGCCCCTACCGCAGGTACATGAACACTGAAGCTTTCTTT

D gene: .
clone size: .
V gene: TRBV7-2
J gene: TRBJ1-2
CDR3 length: 13
CDR3 protein: CASSSTPRRGYTF
CDR3 DNA: TGTGCCAGCAGCTCGACTCCACGGAGGGGCTACACCTTC

D gene: .
clone size: .
V gene: TRBV7-3
J gene: TRBJ1-1
CDR3 length: 13
CDR3 protein: CASRYTHSTEAFF
CDR3 DNA: TGTGCCAGCAGATATACCCATAGCACTGAAGCTTTCTTT

D gene: .
clone size: .
V gene: TRBV6-5
J gene: TRBJ1-2
CDR3 length: 14
CDR3 protein: CASSCSGIDYGYTF
CDR3 DNA: TGTGCCAGCAGTTGCTCCGGTATTGACTATGGCTACACCTTC

D gene: .
clone size: .
V gene: TRBV6-6
J gene: TRBJ2-1
CDR3 length: 16
CDR3 protein: CASSWRLGSSYNEQFF
CDR3 DNA: TGTGCCAGCAGTTGGAGACTAGGAAGCTCCTACAATGAGCAGTTCTTC

D gene: TRBD1
clone size: many
V gene: TRBV7-2
J gene: TRBJ1-2
CDR3 length: 14
CDR3 protein: CASSPDRGFYGYTF
CDR3 DNA: TGTGCCAGCAGCCCTGACAGGGGGTTCTATGGCTACACCTTC

D gene: .
clone size: once
V gene: TRBV7-3
J gene: TRBJ2-3
CDR3 length: 13
CDR3 protein: CASSLSSFDTQYF
CDR3 DNA: TGTGCCAGCAGCTTAAGCAGCTTCGATACGCAGTATTTT

D gene: .
clone size: .
V gene: TRBV30
J gene: TRBJ1-2
CDR3 length: 15
CDR3 protein: CAWRSWDLNGRGYTF
CDR3 DNA: TGTGCCTGGAGGTCCTGGGACTTAAATGGGCGGGGCTACACCTTC

D gene: TRBD1
clone size: .
V gene: TRBV9
J gene: TRBJ1-1
CDR3 length: 17
CDR3 protein: CASSVNPDRTGLSETFF
CDR3 DNA: TGTGCCAGCAGCGTAAACCCCGACAGGACAGGTTTGTCTGAAACTTTCTTT

D gene: .
clone size: many
V gene: TRBV9
J gene: TRBJ1-2
CDR3 length: 16
CDR3 protein: CASSPVRRSGYYGYTF
CDR3 DNA: TGTGCCAGCAGCCCCGTACGTCGGAGCGGGTACTATGGCTACACCTTC

D gene: .
clone size: .
V gene: TRBV18
J gene: TRBJ1-5
CDR3 length: 13
CDR3 protein: CASSPGQDQPQHF
CDR3 DNA: TGTGCCAGCTCACCAGGGCAGGACCAGCCCCAGCATTTT

D gene: TRBD2
clone size: .
V gene: TRBV30
J gene: TRBJ2-7
CDR3 length: 14
CDR3 protein: CAWRRDYPSAEQYF
CDR3 DNA: TGTGCCTGGAGACGGGACTACCCAAGTGCCGAGCAGTACTTC

D gene: .
clone size: few
V gene: TRBV7-8
J gene: TRBJ2-3
CDR3 length: 14
CDR3 protein: CASSLESRTDTQYF
CDR3 DNA: TGTGCCAGCAGCTTAGAATCCAGGACAGATACGCAGTATTTT

D gene: .
clone size: few
V gene: TRBV25-1
J gene: TRBJ2-7
CDR3 length: 16
CDR3 protein: CASSGESGTPGYEQYF
CDR3 DNA: TGTGCCAGCAGTGGGGAATCCGGGACGCCTGGCTACGAGCAGTACTTC

D gene: TRBD1
clone size: .
V gene: TRBV28
J gene: TRBJ1-5
CDR3 length: 20
CDR3 protein: CASSLNPGGGEFIIGQPQHF
CDR3 DNA: TGTGCCAGCAGTTTAAATCCAGGGGGCGGCGAGTTTATTATAGGTCAGCCCCAGCATTTT

D gene: .
clone size: .
V gene: TRBV29-1
J gene: TRBJ2-1
CDR3 length: 14
CDR3 protein: CSVAHRRTENEQFF
CDR3 DNA: TGCAGCGTTGCCCACAGGAGAACAGAAAATGAGCAGTTCTTC

D gene: .
clone size: .
V gene: TRBV15
J gene: TRBJ2-2
CDR3 length: 14
CDR3 protein: CATSRVQVGGELFF
CDR3 DNA: TGTGCCACCAGCAGAGTTCAGGTCGGCGGGGAGCTGTTTTTT

D gene: TRBD1
clone size: .
V gene: TRBV20-1
J gene: TRBJ2-5
CDR3 length: 13
CDR3 protein: CSARLTGRETQYF
CDR3 DNA: TGCAGTGCTAGGTTGACAGGGAGAGAGACCCAGTACTTC

D gene: .
clone size: once
V gene: TRBV2
J gene: TRBJ2-1
CDR3 length: 14
CDR3 protein: CASSVTGRGNEQFF
CDR3 DNA: TGTGCCAGCAGTGTAACGGGAAGAGGCAATGAGCAGTTCTTC

D gene: .
clone size: .
V gene: TRBV5-6
J gene: TRBJ1-1
CDR3 length: 15
CDR3 protein: CASSWGAVTNTEAFF
CDR3 DNA: TGTGCCAGCAGCTGGGGGGCCGTAACCAACACTGAAGCTTTCTTT

D gene: .
clone size: few
V gene: TRBV12-3/TRBV12-4
J gene: TRBJ2-2
CDR3 length: 13
CDR3 protein: CASRGANTGELFF
CDR3 DNA: TGTGCCAGCAGGGGGGCGAACACCGGGGAGCTGTTTTTT

D gene: TRBD1
clone size: .
V gene: TRBV28
J gene: TRBJ1-4
CDR3 length: 14
CDR3 protein: CASSTGTGVEKLFF
CDR3 DNA: TGTGCCAGCAGTACCGGGACAGGGGTTGAAAAACTGTTTTTT

D gene: .
clone size: few
V gene: TRBV21-1
J gene: TRBJ2-4
CDR3 length: 14
CDR3 protein: CASSQSLAKNIQYF
CDR3 DNA: TGTGCCAGCAGCCAAAGCTTAGCCAAAAACATTCAGTACTTC

D gene: .
clone size: few
V gene: TRBV7-9
J gene: TRBJ2-7
CDR3 length: 12
CDR3 protein: CASSPTNCEQYF
CDR3 DNA: TGTGCCAGCAGCCCTACAAACTGCGAGCAGTACTTC

D gene: .
clone size: many
V gene: TRBV6-2/TRBV6-3
J gene: TRBJ1-1
CDR3 length: 14
CDR3 protein: CASSRSPGGTEAFF
CDR3 DNA: TGTGCCAGCAGTAGGTCTCCCGGCGGCACTGAAGCTTTCTTT

D gene: .
clone size: many
V gene: TRBV12-3/TRBV12-4
J gene: TRBJ2-3
CDR3 length: 12
CDR3 protein: CASTPRWDTQYF
CDR3 DNA: TGTGCCAGCACTCCTCGGTGGGATACGCAGTATTTT

D gene: .
clone size: .
V gene: TRBV20-1
J gene: TRBJ2-3
CDR3 length: 14
CDR3 protein: CSARRQPGADTQYF
CDR3 DNA: TGCAGTGCTAGGAGACAGCCCGGCGCAGATACGCAGTATTTT

D gene: .
clone size: many
V gene: TRBV9
J gene: TRBJ2-1
CDR3 length: 14
CDR3 protein: CASSVEEGYNEQFF
CDR3 DNA: TGTGCCAGCAGCGTTGAAGAGGGCTACAATGAGCAGTTCTTC

D gene: TRBD2
clone size: .
V gene: TRBV3-1
J gene: TRBJ2-1
CDR3 length: 15
CDR3 protein: CASSLPAGSRNEQFF
CDR3 DNA: TGTGCCAGCAGCCTACCAGCGGGAAGTCGCAATGAGCAGTTCTTC

D gene: TRBD2
clone size: many
V gene: TRBV6-5
J gene: TRBJ2-5
CDR3 length: 16
CDR3 protein: CASSPAQAGGRETQYF
CDR3 DNA: TGTGCCAGCAGTCCAGCCCAAGCGGGGGGCCGGGAGACCCAGTACTTC

D gene: .
clone size: many
V gene: TRBV30
J gene: TRBJ1-1
CDR3 length: 11
CDR3 protein: CAWSVQTEAFF
CDR3 DNA: TGTGCCTGGAGTGTACAAACTGAAGCTTTCTTT

D gene: .
clone size: .
V gene: TRBV18
J gene: TRBJ1-2
CDR3 length: 14
CDR3 protein: CASSPPGRDYGYTF
CDR3 DNA: TGTGCCAGCTCACCACCGGGTCGAGACTATGGCTACACCTTC

D gene: TRBD2
clone size: few
V gene: TRBV19
J gene: TRBJ2-3
CDR3 length: 15
CDR3 protein: CASRERYAGAYTQYF
CDR3 DNA: TGTGCAAGTAGAGAAAGGTACGCGGGAGCCTATACGCAGTATTTT

D gene: TRBD1
clone size: few
V gene: TRBV28
J gene: TRBJ1-5
CDR3 length: 14
CDR3 protein: CASSNGQGRQPQHF
CDR3 DNA: TGTGCCAGCAGCAACGGACAGGGCCGACAGCCCCAGCATTTT

D gene: .
clone size: .
V gene: TRBV19
J gene: TRBJ1-5
CDR3 length: 14
CDR3 protein: CASNIGGVNQPQHF
CDR3 DNA: TGTGCCAGTAATATAGGAGGCGTCAATCAGCCCCAGCATTTT

D gene: TRBD2
clone size: few
V gene: TRBV6-1
J gene: TRBJ2-1
CDR3 length: 15
CDR3 protein: CASRMGLAAYNEQFF
CDR3 DNA: TGTGCCAGCAGGATGGGACTAGCGGCCTACAATGAGCAGTTCTTC

D gene: .
clone size: .
V gene: TRBV12-3/TRBV12-4
J gene: TRBJ2-3
CDR3 length: 12
CDR3 protein: CVGSTVTDTQYF
CDR3 DNA: TGTGTCGGCTCCACGGTTACAGATACGCAGTATTTT

D gene: TRBD1
clone size: .
V gene: TRBV30
J gene: TRBJ1-5
CDR3 length: 16
CDR3 protein: CAWSVQGRGSDQPQHF
CDR3 DNA: TGTGCCTGGAGTGTACAGGGGAGAGGGAGCGATCAGCCCCAGCATTTT

D gene: .
clone size: .
V gene: TRBV20-1
J gene: TRBJ2-7
CDR3 length: 13
CDR3 protein: CSAARTGDYEQYF
CDR3 DNA: TGCAGTGCCGCCCGGACGGGGGACTACGAGCAGTACTTC

D gene: .
clone size: few
V gene: TRBV11-2
J gene: TRBJ2-2
CDR3 length: 16
CDR3 protein: CASSLEGGWSTGELFF
CDR3 DNA: TGTGCCAGCAGCTTAGAGGGCGGGTGGTCAACCGGGGAGCTGTTTTTT

D gene: .
clone size: many
V gene: TRBV9
J gene: TRBJ1-2
CDR3 length: 14
CDR3 protein: CASSVDPDPYGYTF
CDR3 DNA: TGTGCCAGCAGCGTAGACCCAGATCCCTATGGCTACACCTTC

D gene: .
clone size: many
V gene: TRBV15
J gene: TRBJ1-5
CDR3 length: 15
CDR3 protein: CATSRSGAGNQPQHF
CDR3 DNA: TGTGCCACCAGCAGGTCAGGGGCAGGCAATCAGCCCCAGCATTTT